This TCR beta chain was obtained from a study of blood T cell repertoires in COVID-19 (dated by TCRdb to about 2020). Some background on the complete study: Samples from collaborators originated in the United States, Italy and Spain and spanned both the acute and convalescent phases of COVID-19. Deeply sampled blood TCRbeta repertoires from subjects exposed to, actively infected with, or recovered from COVID-19 were included in the dataset. The prospective study material was composed of cDNA or gDNA derived from T cells, B-cell-depleted T cells, or PBMCs. The repertoires were released in a freely available public database intended as a resource for research on the immune response to SARS-CoV-2. The sample metadata nearly always contained a de-identified subject ID, COVID-19 status, age in years and sex. Samples came from the ongoing ImmuneRACE study (first 160 participants) plus 1,254 subjects from 6 global collaborators. Where available, HLA class I and class II types were taken from metadata supplied by the sample provider and were not determined by assay-based typing.

CDR1 is given as SGHTA and CDR2 as FQGNSA, both from the germline V gene. Trimming at the junction amounts to 2 bases on V and 2 bases on J, and the germline ends lie 16 bases apart. From the cysteine up to the phenylalanine, the CDR3 has a length of 16 residues. Of all the DNA, just the CDR3 is kept, 48 bases in frame from base 1. The study at large found these results: How much clinical and demographic metadata was included differed by source and by participant, and the metadata was provided uncurated.

Participants in the prospective study were aged about 18 to 89 years, lived in about two dozen United States geographic areas, and enrolled through a virtual design. To assign participants to cohorts, the prospective study relied on clinical history that participants themselves reported in a screening survey and a study questionnaire. In the prospective study, whole blood, serum and a nasopharyngeal or oropharyngeal swab were collected from each participant by mobile phlebotomists. Over a roughly 2-month period, participants in the prospective study had the option of providing additional blood draws and questionnaires. Blood samples from the prospective study were shipped frozen or at room temperature prior to DNA extraction. Points on this clone: Its antigen remains undetermined. Per-nucleotide qualities are absent, and no much larger clonotype sits a single base away.

The immunoSEQ Assay, a bias-controlled multiplex PCR, was used to amplify TCRbeta CDR3 regions from genomic DNA. Concerning the study's data processing: Nucleated cell counts per sample were estimated from amplification of reference gene primers within the assay. Sequence reads were collapsed and filtered to measure the absolute abundance of every unique TCRbeta CDR3 rearrangement. For each sample, productive Simpson clonality was calculated as the square root of Simpson's diversity index across productive rearrangements. TCRdb carries this immuneACCESS record with in-frame sequences only. Its versions omit some clonotypes, under half of them owing to an unresolved V gene in the studies checked, with the rest unexplained. That table supplies the V and J calls and clone size; D and trimming were determined from the DNA. Here the sample has 280,000 or so clones; around 91% occur a single time. 1.5% to 2% of the sample is held by the ten biggest clonotypes.

The receptor was derived from a woman younger than 35 with acute COVID-19. The sequence joins TRBV7-2 to TRBJ2-7; tentative D gene TRBD1, with 5 bases matching. The sequencing sample was made of PBMCs or T cells enriched from blood (not recorded which). The DNA sequence is TGTGCCAGCAGCTTAATGAGTGGGGCGTCCGCCTACGAGCAGTACTTC. Translated, this is CASSLMSGASAYEQYF.